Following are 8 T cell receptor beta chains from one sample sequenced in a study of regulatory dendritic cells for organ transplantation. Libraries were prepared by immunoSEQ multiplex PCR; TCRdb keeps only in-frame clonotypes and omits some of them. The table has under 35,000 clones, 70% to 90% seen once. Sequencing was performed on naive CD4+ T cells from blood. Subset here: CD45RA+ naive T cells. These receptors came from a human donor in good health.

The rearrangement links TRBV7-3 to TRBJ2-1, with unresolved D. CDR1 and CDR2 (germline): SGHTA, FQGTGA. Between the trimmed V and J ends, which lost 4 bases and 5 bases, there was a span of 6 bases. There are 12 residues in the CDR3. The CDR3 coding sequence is TGTGCCAGCAGCTCGAGTGACAATGAGCAGTTCTTC. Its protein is CASSSSDNEQFF. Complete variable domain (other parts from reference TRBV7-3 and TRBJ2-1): GAGVSQTPSNKVTEKGKYVELRCDPISGHTALYWYRQSLGQGPEFLIYFQGTGAADDSGLPNDRFFAVRPEGSVSTLKIQRTERGDSAVYLCASSSSDNEQFFGPGTRLTVL.

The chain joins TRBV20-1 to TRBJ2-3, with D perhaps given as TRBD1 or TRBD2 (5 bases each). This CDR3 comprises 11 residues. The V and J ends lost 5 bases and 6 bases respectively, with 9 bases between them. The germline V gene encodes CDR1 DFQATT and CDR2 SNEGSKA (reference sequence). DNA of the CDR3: TGCAGTGCTCCCTGGGGGGATACGCAGTATTTT. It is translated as CSAPWGDTQYF.

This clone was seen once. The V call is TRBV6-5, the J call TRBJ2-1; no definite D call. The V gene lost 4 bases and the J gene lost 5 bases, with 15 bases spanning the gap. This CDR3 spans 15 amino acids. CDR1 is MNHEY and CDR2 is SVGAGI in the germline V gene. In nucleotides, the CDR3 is TGTGCCAGCAGTTTAACCCCGGCAGGAAACAATGAGCAGTTCTTC. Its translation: CASSLTPAGNNEQFF.

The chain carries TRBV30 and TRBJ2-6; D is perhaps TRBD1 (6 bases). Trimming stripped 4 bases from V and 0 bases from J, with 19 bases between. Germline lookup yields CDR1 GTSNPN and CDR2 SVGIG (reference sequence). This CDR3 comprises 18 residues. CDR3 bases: TGTGCCTGGACCATCCGGGACACCCTTAGCTCTGGGGCCAACGTCCTGACTTTC. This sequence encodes CAWTIRDTLSSGANVLTF.

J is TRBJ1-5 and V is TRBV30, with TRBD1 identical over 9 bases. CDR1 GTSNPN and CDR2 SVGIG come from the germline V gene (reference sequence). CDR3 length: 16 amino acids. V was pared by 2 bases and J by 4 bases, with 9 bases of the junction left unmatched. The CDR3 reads CAWSIATGGSNQPQHF. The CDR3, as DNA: TGTGCCTGGAGTATAGCGACAGGGGGGTCGAATCAGCCCCAGCATTTT.

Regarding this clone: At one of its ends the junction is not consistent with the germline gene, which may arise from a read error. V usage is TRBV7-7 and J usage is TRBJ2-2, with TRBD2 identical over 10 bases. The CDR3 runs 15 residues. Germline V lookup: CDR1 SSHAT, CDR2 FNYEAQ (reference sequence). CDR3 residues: CASSSSGGAPGELFF. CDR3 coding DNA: TGTGCTAGCAGCTCAAGCGGGGGGGCCCCCGGGGAGCTGTTTTTT. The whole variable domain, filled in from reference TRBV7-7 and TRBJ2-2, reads GAGVSQSPRYKVTKRGQDVTLRCDPISSHATLYWYQQALGQGPEFLTYFNYEAQPDKSGLPSDRFSAERPEGSISTLTIQRTEQRDSAMYRCASSSSGGAPGELFFGEGSRLTVL.

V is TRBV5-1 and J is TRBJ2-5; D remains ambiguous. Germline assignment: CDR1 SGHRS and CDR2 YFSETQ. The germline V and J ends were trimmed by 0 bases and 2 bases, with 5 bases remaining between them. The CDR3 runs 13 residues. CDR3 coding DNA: TGCGCCAGCAGCTTGGACTCTCAAGAGACCCAGTACTTC. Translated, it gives CASSLDSQETQYF. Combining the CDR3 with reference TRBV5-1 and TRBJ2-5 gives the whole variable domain KAGVTQTPRYLIKTRGQQVTLSCSPISGHRSVSWYQQTPGQGLQFLFEYFSETQRNKGNFPGRFSGRQFSNSRSEMNVSTLELGDSALYLCASSLDSQETQYFGPGTRLLVL.

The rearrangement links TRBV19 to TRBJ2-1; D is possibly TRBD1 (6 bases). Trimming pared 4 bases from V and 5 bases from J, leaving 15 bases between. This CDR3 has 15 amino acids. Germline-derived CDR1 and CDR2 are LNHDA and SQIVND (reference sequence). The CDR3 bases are TGTGCCAGTAGTACTCCCACTAGGGGGAACAATGAGCAGTTCTTC. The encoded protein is CASSTPTRGNNEQFF.